This TCR beta chain was identified during a study of shared clonotypes between healthy human individuals. Measured with immunoSEQ multiplex PCR; TCRdb has only the in-frame clones, and not every one. This sample yields roughly 490,000 clones, of which around 80% are seen a single time; about 12% belongs to the top ten. The CDR3 runs 15 residues. Germline CDR1 and CDR2: LNHNV and YYDKDF (reference sequence). V was trimmed by 1 base and J by 3 bases, leaving 13 bases between them. The source is a woman aged 40-49 years in good health. Some clones in this sample may be carry-over from other donors' samples. The sample taken for sequencing was PBMCs. V and J are TRBV15 and TRBJ2-7; D gene ambiguous. CDR3 in amino acids: CATSRGSADNYEQYF. The CDR3 DNA reads TGTGCCACCAGCAGAGGGTCGGCAGACAACTACGAGCAGTACTTC.